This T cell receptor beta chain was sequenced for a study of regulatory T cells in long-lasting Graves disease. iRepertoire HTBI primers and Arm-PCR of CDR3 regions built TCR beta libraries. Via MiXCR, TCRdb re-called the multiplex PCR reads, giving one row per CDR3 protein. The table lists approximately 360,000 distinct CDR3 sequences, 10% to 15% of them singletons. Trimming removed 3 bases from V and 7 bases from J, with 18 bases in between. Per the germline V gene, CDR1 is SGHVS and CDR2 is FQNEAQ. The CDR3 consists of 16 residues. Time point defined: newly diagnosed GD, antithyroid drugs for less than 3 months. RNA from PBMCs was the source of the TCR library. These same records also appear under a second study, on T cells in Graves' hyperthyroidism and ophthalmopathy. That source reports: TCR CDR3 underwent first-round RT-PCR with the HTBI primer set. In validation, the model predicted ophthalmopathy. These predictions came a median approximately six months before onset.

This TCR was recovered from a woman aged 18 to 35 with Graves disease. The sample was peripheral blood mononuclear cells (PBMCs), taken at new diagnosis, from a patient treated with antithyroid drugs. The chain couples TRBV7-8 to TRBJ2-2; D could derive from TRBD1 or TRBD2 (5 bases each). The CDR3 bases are TGTGCCAGCAGCTTGAGATCCGGGACGTCTGTCGGGGAGCTGTTTTTT. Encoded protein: CASSLRSGTSVGELFF.